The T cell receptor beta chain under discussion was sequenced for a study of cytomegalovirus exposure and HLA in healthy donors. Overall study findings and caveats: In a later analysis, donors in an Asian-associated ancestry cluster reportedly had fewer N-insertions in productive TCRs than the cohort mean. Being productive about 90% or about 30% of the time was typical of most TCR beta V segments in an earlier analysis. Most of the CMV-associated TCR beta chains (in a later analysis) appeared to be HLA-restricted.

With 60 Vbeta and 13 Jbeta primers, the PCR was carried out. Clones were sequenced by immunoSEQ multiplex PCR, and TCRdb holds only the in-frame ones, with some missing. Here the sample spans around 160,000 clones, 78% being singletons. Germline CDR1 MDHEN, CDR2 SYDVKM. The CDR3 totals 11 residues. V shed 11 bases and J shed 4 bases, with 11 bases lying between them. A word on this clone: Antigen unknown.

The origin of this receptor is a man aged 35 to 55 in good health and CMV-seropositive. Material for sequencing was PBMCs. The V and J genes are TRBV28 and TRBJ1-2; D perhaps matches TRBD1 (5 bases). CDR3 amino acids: CAVKGSYGYTF. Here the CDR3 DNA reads TGTGCCGTCAAGGGGTCCTATGGCTACACCTTC.